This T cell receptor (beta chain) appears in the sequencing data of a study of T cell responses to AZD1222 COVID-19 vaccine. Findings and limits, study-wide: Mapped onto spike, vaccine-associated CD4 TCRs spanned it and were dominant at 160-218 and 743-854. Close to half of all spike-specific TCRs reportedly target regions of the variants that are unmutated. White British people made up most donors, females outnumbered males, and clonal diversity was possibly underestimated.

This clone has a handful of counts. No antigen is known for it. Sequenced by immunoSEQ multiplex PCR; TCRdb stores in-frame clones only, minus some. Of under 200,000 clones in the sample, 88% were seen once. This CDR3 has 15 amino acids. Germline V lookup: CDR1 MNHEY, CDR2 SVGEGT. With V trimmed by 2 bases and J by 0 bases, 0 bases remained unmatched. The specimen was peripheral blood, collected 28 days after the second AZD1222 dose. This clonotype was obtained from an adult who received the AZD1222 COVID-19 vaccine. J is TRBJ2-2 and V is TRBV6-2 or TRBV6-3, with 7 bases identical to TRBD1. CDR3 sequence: CASSYGTANTGELFF. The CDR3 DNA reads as TGTGCCAGCAGTTACGGGACAGCGAACACCGGGGAGCTGTTTTTT.